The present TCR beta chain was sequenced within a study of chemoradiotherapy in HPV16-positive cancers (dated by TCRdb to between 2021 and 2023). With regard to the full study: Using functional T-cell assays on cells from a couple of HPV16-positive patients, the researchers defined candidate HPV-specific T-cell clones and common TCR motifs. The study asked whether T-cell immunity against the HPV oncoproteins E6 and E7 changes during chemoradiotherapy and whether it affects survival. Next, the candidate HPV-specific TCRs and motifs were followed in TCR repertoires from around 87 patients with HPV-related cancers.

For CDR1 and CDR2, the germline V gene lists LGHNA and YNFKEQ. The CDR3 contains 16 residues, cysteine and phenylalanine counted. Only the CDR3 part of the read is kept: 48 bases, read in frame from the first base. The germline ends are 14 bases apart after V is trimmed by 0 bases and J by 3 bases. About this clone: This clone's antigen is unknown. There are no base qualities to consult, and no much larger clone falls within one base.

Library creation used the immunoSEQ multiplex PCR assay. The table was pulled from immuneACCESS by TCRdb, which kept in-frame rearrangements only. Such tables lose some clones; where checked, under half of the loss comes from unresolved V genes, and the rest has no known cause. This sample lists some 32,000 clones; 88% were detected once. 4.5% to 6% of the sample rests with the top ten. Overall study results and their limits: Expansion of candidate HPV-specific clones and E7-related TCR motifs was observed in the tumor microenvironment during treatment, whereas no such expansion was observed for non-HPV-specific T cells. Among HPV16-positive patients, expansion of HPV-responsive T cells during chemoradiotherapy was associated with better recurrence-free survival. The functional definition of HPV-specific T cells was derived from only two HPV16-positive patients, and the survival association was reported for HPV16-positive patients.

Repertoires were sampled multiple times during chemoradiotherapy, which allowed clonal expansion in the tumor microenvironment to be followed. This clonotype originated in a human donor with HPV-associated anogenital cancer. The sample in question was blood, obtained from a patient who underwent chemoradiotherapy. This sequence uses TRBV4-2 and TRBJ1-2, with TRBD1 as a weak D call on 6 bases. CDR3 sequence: CASSQDIGGKDYGYTF. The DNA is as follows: TGTGCCAGCAGCCAAGATATAGGGGGTAAGGACTATGGCTACACCTTC.